Shown below are 12 T cell receptor beta chains from a single sample sequenced in a study of blood T cells in healthy people across ages. With a J-beta primer mix and a sample-barcoded 5' primer, a second PCR ran 7 to 11 cycles. TCRdb used MiXCR to reprocess the 5' RACE reads, holding one entry per CDR3 protein. The sample contains roughly 1,800,000 distinct CDR3 sequences, just under 50% of which appear only once. The material sequenced was blood. The receptor source for this set is a woman in her thirties or forties in good health.

This rearrangement joins TRBV7-2 to TRBJ1-1; no definite D call. This CDR3 region has 15 residues. Trimming took off 3 bases at V and 4 bases at J, with 15 bases between the two ends. Germline V gene sequence: CDR1 SGHTA, CDR2 FQGNSA. CDR3 nucleotides: TGTGCCAGCAGCTTCACACAACCTGGGCTCACTGAAGCTTTCTTT. Amino acids: CASSFTQPGLTEAFF.

V gene TRBV24-1 combines with J gene TRBJ2-5; D is undetermined. The CDR3 runs to 13 residues. Trimming took off 4 bases at V and 5 bases at J, with 10 bases between the two ends. Germline V lookup: CDR1 KGHDR, CDR2 SFDVKD. The CDR3 protein is CATSDSRAETQYF. The CDR3 coding sequence is TGTGCCACCAGTGACTCCCGCGCGGAGACCCAGTACTTC.

This clonotype has more than one count but fewer than ten. The chain employs TRBV7-2 and TRBJ2-5; a weak D match, TRBD1 (5 bases). Trimming stripped 1 base from V and 9 bases from J, with 15 bases between. CDR3 length: 14 residues. Germline assignment: CDR1 SGHTA and CDR2 FQGNSA. The CDR3 loop reads CASSLGTGLGAQYF. The CDR3 DNA sequence: TGTGCCAGCAGCTTAGGGACCGGGTTAGGGGCCCAGTACTTC.

In its sample, this clonotype was seen a few times. The chain combines TRBV12-3 or TRBV12-4 with TRBJ1-2, with TRBD1 identical over 10 bases. This CDR3 comprises 14 residues. V gave up 3 bases and J gave up 8 bases; unmatched junction bases: 6. CDR3 bases: TGTGCCAGCAGTTTGGACAGGGGGTTAGGGGGCTACACCTTC. It specifies CASSLDRGLGGYTF.

The chain joins TRBV7-2 to TRBJ2-1; TRBD2 matches at 9 bases. Losses at the gene ends were 6 bases for V and 3 bases for J; bases not matched to a gene: 9. The length of the CDR3 is 16 residues. Germline CDR1 SGHTA, CDR2 FQGNSA. Here the CDR3 reads CASRSRASGNYNEQFF. The CDR3 nucleotides are TGTGCCAGCAGATCGAGGGCTAGCGGGAACTACAATGAGCAGTTCTTC.

The rearrangement uses TRBV28 and TRBJ2-7, with D uncertain. Germline CDR1 and CDR2: MDHEN and SYDVKM. V was clipped by 2 bases and J by 7 bases, with 18 bases between them. This CDR3 region has 15 residues. CDR3 region: CASSLRLPGVREQYF. The CDR3 DNA follows: TGTGCCAGCAGTTTAAGACTGCCTGGGGTGAGGGAGCAGTACTTC.

The genes are TRBV28 and TRBJ2-1, with a tentative D call TRBD1 (5 bases). V dropped 3 bases and J dropped 2 bases, with 8 bases sitting between them. The CDR3 covers 14 residues. In germline, CDR1 is MDHEN, CDR2 SYDVKM. The CDR3 loop reads CASSFYRTYNEQFF. CDR3 DNA: TGTGCCAGCAGTTTTTACAGGACCTACAATGAGCAGTTCTTC.

The chain links TRBV7-9 to TRBJ1-6, with 9 bases identical to TRBD1. V was pared by 4 bases and J by 8 bases, with 6 bases of the junction left unmatched. CDR1 and CDR2 (germline): SEHNR, FQNEAQ (reference sequence). CDR3 length: 15 residues. The CDR3 spells CASSYPTGGDSPLHF. DNA for the CDR3: TGTGCCAGCAGCTACCCGACAGGGGGAGATTCACCCCTCCACTTT.

This clonotype showed up just a few times. The chain has TRBV7-2 and TRBJ2-7; TRBD1 agrees at 8 bases. The V segment lost 2 bases and the J segment 4 bases; nucleotides outside the gene matches: 13. Germline CDR1 reads SGHTA; CDR2 reads FQGNSA. The CDR3 has 17 residues. The CDR3 DNA reads TGTGCCAGCAGCTTACGACAGGGGAGCTACCCTCTGTACGAGCAGTACTTC. This gives the protein CASSLRQGSYPLYEQYF. Combining the CDR3 with reference TRBV7-2 and TRBJ2-7 gives the whole variable domain GAGVSQSPSNKVTEKGKDVELRCDPISGHTALYWYRQSLGQGLEFLIYFQGNSAPDKSGLPSDRFSAERTGGSVSTLTIQRTQQEDSAVYLCASSLRQGSYPLYEQYFGPGTRLTVT.

The chain combines TRBV3-1 with TRBJ1-2, with 8 bases lining up with TRBD1. The length of the CDR3 is 13 residues. Trimming removed 4 bases from V and 8 bases from J; junction bases left unmatched: 6. Germline CDR1 reads LGHDT; CDR2 reads YNNKEL (reference sequence). CDR3 DNA sequence: TGTGCCAGCAGCCCGGACAGGGCGGAGGGCTACACCTTC. Protein product: CASSPDRAEGYTF.

This clonotype was observed a few times. The chain is built from TRBV20-1 and TRBJ2-7, with 7 bases matching TRBD2. Trimming cost V 0 bases and J 0 bases; bases outside gene matches: 2. From germline, CDR1 is DFQATT and CDR2 SNEGSKA (reference sequence). This CDR3 is 14 amino acids long. The CDR3 DNA reads as TGCAGTGCTAGAGATACGGGGGGCTCCTACGAGCAGTACTTC. Translating it yields CSARDTGGSYEQYF.

The V gene is TRBV4-1, the J gene TRBJ1-5; D call uncertain. Trimming left V 4 bases short and J 0 bases short, with 10 bases between. CDR1 is MGHRA, CDR2 YSYEKL, per germline. This CDR3 is built from 15 residues. CDR3 amino acids: CASSLYRNSNQPQHF. The CDR3 DNA reads as TGCGCCAGCAGCCTATATCGCAATAGCAATCAGCCCCAGCATTTT.